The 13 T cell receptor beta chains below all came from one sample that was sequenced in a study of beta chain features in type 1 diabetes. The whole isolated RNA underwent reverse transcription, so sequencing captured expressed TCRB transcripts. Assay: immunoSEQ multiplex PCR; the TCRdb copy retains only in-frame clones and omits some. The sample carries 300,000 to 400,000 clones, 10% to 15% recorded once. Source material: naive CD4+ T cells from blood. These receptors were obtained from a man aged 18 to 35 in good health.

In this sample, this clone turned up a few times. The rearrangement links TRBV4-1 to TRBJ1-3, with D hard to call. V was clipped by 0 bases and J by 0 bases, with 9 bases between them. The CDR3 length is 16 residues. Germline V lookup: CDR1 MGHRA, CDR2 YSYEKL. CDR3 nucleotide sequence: TGCGCCAGCAGCCAAGAGCAAGCCCGCTCTGGAAACACCATATATTTT. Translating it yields CASSQEQARSGNTIYF.

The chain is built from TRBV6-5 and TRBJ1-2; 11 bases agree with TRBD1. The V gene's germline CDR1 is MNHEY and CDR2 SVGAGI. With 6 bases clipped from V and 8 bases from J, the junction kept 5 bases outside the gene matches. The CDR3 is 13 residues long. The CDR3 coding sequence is TGTGCCAGCAGGGCGGACAGGGGGCGAGGCTACACCTTC. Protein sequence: CASRADRGRGYTF.

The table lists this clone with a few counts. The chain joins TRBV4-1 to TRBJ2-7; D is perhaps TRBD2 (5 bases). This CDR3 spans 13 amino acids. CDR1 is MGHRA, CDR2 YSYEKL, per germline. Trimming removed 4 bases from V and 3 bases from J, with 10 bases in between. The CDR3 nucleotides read TGCGCCAGCAGCCGACGGACTCTCTACGAGCAGTACTTC. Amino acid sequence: CASSRRTLYEQYF.

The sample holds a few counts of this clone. CDR3 loop: CSVETGTGGNTIYF. In DNA form, the CDR3 reads TGCAGCGTTGAGACCGGGACAGGGGGAAACACCATATATTTT. The rearrangement uses TRBV29-1 and TRBJ1-3; 9 bases agree with TRBD1. Germline lookup yields CDR1 SQVTM and CDR2 ANQGSEA. There are 14 residues in the CDR3. The V segment lost 3 bases and the J segment 4 bases; nucleotides outside the gene matches: 4.

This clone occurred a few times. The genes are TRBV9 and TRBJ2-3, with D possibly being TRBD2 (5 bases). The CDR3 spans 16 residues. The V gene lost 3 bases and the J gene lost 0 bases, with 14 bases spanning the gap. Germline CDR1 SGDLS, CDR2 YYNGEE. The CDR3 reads CASSAIGSGSTDTQYF. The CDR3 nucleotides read TGTGCCAGCAGCGCCATTGGAAGCGGTAGCACAGATACGCAGTATTTT.

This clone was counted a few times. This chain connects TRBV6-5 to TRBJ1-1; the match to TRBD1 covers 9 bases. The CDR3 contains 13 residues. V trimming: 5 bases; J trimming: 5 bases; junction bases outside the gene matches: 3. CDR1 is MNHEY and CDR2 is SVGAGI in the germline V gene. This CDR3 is CASSRQGGTEAFF. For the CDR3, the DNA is TGTGCCAGCAGTCGACAGGGGGGGACTGAAGCTTTCTTT.

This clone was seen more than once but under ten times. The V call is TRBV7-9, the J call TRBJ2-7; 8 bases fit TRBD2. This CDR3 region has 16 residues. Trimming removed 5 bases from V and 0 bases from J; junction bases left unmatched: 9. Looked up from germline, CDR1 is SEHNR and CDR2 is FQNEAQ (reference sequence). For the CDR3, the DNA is TGTGCCAGCAGCGACGGTCGCGGGGGGATCTCCTACGAGCAGTACTTC. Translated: CASSDGRGGISYEQYF.

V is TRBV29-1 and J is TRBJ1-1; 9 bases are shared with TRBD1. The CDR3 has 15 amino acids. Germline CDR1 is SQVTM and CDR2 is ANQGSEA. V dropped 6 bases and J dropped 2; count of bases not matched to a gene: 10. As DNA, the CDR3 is TGCAGCGTGGAGAAGGACAGGGGACTCAACACTGAAGCTTTCTTT. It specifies CSVEKDRGLNTEAFF.

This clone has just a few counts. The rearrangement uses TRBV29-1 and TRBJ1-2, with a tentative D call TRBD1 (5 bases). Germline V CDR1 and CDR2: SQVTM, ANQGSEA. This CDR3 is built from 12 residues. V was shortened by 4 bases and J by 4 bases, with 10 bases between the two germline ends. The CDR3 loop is CSVVGGLYGYTF. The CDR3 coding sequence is TGCAGCGTTGTCGGGGGTCTCTATGGCTACACCTTC.

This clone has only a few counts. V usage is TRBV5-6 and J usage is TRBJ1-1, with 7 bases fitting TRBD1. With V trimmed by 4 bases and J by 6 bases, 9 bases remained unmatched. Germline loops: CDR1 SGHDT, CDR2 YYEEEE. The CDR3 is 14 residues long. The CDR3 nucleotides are TGTGCCAGCAGCCCGGACAGGATGCGGGCTGAAGCTTTCTTT. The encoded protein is CASSPDRMRAEAFF. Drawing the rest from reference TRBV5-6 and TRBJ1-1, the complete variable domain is DAGVTQSPTHLIKTRGQQVTLRCSPKSGHDTVSWYQQALGQGPQFIFQYYEEEERQRGNFPDRFSGHQFPNYSSELNVNALLLGDSALYLCASSPDRMRAEAFFGQGTRLTVV.

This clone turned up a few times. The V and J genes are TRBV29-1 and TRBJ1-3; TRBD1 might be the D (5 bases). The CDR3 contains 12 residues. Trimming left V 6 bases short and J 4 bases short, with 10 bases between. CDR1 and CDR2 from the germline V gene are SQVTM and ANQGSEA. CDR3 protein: CSVVRQGNTIYF. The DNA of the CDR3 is TGCAGCGTGGTCCGACAGGGAAACACCATATATTTT.

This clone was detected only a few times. The CDR3 DNA follows: TGCGCCAGCAGCCCAGGGGGCACTGAAGCTTTCTTT. Translation: CASSPGGTEAFF. The genes are TRBV5-1 and TRBJ1-1; TRBD1 aligns across 7 bases. Germline V gene sequence: CDR1 SGHRS, CDR2 YFSETQ. Trimming cost V 4 bases and J 4 bases; bases outside gene matches: 1. The CDR3 sequence is 12 residues long. Variable domain in full (rest from reference TRBV5-1 and TRBJ1-1): KAGVTQTPRYLIKTRGQQVTLSCSPISGHRSVSWYQQTPGQGLQFLFEYFSETQRNKGNFPGRFSGRQFSNSRSEMNVSTLELGDSALYLCASSPGGTEAFFGQGTRLTVV.

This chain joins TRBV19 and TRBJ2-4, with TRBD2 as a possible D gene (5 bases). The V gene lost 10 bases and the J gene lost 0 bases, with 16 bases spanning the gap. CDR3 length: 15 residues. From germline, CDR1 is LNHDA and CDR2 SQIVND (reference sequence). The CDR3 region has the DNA TGTGCCACCCTCCCCAGCGGACTAGCCAAAAACATTCAGTACTTC. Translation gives CATLPSGLAKNIQYF.